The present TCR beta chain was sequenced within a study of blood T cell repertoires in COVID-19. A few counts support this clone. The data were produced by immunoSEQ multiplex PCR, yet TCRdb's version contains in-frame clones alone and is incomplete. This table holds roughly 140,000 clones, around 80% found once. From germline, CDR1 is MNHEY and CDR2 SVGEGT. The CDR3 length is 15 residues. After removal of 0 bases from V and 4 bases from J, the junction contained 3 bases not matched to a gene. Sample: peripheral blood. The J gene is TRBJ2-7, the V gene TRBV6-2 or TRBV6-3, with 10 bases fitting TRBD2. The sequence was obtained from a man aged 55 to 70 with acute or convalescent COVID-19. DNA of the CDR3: TGTGCCAGCAGTTACTCGAGTAGCGGGAGGTACGAGCAGTACTTC. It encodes CASSYSSSGRYEQYF.